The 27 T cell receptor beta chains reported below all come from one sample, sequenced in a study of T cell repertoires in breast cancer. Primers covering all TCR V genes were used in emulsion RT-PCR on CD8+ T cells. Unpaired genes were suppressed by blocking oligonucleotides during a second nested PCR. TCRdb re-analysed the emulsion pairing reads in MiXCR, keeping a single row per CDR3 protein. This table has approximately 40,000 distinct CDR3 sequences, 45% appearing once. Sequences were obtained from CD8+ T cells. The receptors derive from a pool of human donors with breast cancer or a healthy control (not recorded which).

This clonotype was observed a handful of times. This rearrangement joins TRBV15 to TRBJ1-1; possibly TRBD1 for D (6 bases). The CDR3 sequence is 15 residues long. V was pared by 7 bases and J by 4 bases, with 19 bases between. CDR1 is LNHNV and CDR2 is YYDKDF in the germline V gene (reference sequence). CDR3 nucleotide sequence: TGTGCCACCAAAGGTGTTGGTAACAGGGCCACTGAAGCTTTCTTT. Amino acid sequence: CATKGVGNRATEAFF. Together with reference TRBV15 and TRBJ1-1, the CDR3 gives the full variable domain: DAMVIQNPRYQVTQFGKPVTLSCSQTLNHNVMYWYQQKSSQAPKLLFHYYDKDFNNEADTPDNFQSRRPNTSFCFLDIRSPGLGDTAMYLCATKGVGNRATEAFFGQGTRLTVV.

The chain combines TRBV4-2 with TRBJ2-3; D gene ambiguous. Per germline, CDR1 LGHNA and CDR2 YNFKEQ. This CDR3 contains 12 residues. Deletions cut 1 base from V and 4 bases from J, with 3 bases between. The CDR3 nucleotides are TGTGCCAGCAGCCAAGCCGCAGATACGCAGTATTTT. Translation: CASSQAADTQYF.

CDR3 loop: CASSPGQGVNQPQHF. CDR3 nucleotide sequence: TGTGCCAGCAGCCCGGGACAGGGTGTCAATCAGCCCCAGCATTTT. J is TRBJ1-5 and V is TRBV12-3 or TRBV12-4, with TRBD1 identical over 9 bases. This CDR3 has 15 amino acids. J lost 3 bases, V lost 6 bases, and 6 bases had no gene match.

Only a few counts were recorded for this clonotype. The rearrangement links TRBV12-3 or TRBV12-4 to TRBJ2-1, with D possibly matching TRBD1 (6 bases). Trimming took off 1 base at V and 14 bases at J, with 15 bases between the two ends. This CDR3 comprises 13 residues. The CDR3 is CASSLEGRGSEFF. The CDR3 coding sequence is TGTGCCAGCAGTTTAGAGGGCAGGGGTTCGGAGTTCTTC.

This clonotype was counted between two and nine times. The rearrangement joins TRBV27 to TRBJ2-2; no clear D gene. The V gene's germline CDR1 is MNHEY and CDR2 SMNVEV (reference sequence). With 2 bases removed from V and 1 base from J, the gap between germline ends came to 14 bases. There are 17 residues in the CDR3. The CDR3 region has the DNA TGTGCCAGCAGTTTACGCCCCTTGCGGAGGAACACCGGGGAGCTGTTTTTT. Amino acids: CASSLRPLRRNTGELFF.

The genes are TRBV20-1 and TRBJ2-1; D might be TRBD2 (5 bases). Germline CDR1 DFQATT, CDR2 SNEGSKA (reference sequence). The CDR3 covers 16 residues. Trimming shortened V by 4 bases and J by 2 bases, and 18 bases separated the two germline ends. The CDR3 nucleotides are TGCAGTGCTATAAAATCCCTAGCCGCTCCCTACAATGAGCAGTTCTTC. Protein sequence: CSAIKSLAAPYNEQFF.

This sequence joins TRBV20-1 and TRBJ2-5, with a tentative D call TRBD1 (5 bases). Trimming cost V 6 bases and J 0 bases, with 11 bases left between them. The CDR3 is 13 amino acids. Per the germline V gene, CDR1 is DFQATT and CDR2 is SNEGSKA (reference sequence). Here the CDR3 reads CSASDIYQETQYF. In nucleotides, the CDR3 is TGCAGTGCCTCGGACATATACCAAGAGACCCAGTACTTC.

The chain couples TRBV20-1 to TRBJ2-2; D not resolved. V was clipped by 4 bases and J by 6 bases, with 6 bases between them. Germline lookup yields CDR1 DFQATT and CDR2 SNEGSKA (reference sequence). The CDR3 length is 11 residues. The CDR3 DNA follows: TGCAGTGCTACGCGAGCCGGGGAGCTGTTTTTT. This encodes CSATRAGELFF.

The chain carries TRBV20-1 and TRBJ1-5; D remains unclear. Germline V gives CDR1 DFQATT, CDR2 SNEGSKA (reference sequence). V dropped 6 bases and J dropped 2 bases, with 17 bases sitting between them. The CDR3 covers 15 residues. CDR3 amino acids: CSASVITGGNQPQHF. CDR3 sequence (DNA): TGCAGTGCATCAGTCATTACTGGGGGCAATCAGCCCCAGCATTTT.

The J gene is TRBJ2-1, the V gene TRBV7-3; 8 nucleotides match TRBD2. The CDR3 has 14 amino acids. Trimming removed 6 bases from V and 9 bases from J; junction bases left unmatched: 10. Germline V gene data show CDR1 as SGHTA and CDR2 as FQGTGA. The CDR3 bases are TGTGCCAGCAGTGAAGCGGGAGCCGGCATTGAGCAGTTCTTC. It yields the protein CASSEAGAGIEQFF. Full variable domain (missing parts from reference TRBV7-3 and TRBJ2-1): GAGVSQTPSNKVTEKGKYVELRCDPISGHTALYWYRQSLGQGPEFLIYFQGTGAADDSGLPNDRFFAVRPEGSVSTLKIQRTERGDSAVYLCASSEAGAGIEQFFGPGTRLTVL.

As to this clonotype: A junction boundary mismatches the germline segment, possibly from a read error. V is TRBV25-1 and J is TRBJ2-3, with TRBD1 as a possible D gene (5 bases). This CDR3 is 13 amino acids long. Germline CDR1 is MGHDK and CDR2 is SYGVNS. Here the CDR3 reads CASLEPNTGTQYF. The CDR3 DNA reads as TGTGCCAGCCTGGAGCCAAACACAGGTACGCAGTATTTT. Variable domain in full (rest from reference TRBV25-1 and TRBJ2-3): EADIYQTPRYLVIGTGKKITLECSQTMGHDKMYWYQQDPGMELHLIHYSYGVNSTEKGDLSSESTVSRIRTEHFPLTLESARPSHTSQYLCASLEPNTGTQYFGPGTRLTVL.

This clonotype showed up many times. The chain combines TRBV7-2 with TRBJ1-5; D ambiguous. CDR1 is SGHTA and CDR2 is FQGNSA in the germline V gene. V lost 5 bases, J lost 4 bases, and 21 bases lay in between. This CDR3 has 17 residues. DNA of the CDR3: TGTGCCAGCAGCCGGACTGACCCTCTGGGCCTGAATCAGCCCCAGCATTTT. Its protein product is CASSRTDPLGLNQPQHF. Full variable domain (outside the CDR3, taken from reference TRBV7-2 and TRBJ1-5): GAGVSQSPSNKVTEKGKDVELRCDPISGHTALYWYRQSLGQGLEFLIYFQGNSAPDKSGLPSDRFSAERTGGSVSTLTIQRTQQEDSAVYLCASSRTDPLGLNQPQHFGDGTRLSIL.

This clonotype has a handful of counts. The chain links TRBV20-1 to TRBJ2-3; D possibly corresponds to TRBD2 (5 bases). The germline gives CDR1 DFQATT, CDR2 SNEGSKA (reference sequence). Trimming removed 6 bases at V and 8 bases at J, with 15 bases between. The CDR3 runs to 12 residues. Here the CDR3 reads CSAPARDGTQYF. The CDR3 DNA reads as TGCAGTGCCCCGGCCCGGGATGGTACGCAGTATTTT.

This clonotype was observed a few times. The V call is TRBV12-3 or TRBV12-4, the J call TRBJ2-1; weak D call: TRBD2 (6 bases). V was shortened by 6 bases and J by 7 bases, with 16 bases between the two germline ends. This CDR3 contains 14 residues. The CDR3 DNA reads TGTGCCAGCAGCCGGGACTCGTCCGGGAATGAGCAGTTCTTC. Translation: CASSRDSSGNEQFF.

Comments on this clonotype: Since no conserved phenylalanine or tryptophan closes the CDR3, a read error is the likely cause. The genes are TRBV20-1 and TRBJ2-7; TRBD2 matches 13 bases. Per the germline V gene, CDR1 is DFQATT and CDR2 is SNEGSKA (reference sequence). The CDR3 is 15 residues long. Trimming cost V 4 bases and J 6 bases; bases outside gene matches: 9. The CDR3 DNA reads TGCAGTGCTATCCTAACTAGCGGGGGGGCAGGCGAGCAGTACTGC. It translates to CSAILTSGGAGEQYC.

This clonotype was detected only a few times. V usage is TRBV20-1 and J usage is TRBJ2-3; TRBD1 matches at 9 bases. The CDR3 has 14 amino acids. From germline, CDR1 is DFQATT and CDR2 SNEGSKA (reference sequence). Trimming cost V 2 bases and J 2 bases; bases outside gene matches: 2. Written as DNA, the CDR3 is TGCAGTGCTAGAAGGGACAGGGCCACAGATACGCAGTATTTT. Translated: CSARRDRATDTQYF.

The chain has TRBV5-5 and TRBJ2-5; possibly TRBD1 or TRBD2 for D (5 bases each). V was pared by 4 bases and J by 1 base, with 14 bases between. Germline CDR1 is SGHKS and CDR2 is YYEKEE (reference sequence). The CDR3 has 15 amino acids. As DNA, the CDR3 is TGTGCCAGCAGCATACCGGGACGGAGCCAAGAGACCCAGTACTTC. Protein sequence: CASSIPGRSQETQYF.

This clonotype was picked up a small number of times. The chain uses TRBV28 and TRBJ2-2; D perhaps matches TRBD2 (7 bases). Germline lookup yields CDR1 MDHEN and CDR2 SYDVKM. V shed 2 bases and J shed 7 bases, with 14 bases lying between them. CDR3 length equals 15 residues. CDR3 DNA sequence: TGTGCCAGCAGTTTAGCGGGGGCCCACATCGGGGAGCTGTTTTTT. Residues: CASSLAGAHIGELFF.

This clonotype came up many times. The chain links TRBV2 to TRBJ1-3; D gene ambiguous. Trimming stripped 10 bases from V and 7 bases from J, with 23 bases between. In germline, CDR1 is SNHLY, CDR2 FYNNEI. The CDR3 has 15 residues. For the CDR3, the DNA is TGTGCCATCAGAACTGACTCAACCTTAGGGAACACCATATATTTT. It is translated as CAIRTDSTLGNTIYF.

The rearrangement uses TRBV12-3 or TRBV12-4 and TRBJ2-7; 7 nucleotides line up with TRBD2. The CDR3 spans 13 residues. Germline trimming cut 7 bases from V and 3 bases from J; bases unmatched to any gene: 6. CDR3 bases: TGTGCCAGCAACCAGCGGGGTAGCTACGAGCAGTACTTC. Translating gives CASNQRGSYEQYF.

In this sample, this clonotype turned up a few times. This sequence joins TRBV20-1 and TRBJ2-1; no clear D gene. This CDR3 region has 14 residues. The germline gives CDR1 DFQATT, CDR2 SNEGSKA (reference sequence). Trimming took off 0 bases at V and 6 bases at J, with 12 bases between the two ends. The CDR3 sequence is CSARDPQTGNEQFF. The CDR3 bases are TGCAGTGCTAGAGATCCTCAGACGGGCAATGAGCAGTTCTTC.

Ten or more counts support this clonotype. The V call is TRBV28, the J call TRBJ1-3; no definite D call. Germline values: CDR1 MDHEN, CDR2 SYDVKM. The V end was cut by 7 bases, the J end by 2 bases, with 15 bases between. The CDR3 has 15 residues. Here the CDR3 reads CASTPDHSTGNTIYF. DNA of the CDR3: TGTGCCAGCACCCCGGATCACTCCACTGGAAACACCATATATTTT.

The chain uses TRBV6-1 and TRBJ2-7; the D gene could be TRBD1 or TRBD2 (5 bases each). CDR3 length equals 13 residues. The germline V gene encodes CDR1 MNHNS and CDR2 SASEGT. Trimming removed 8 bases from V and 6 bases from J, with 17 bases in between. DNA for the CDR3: TGTGCCAGCGGGCAGGAGCATGGGGGCGAGCAGTACTTC. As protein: CASGQEHGGEQYF.

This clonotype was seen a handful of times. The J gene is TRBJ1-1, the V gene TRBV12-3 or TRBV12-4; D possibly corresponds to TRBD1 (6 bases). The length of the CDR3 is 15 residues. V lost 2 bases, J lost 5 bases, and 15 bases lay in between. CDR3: CASSLLRAGETEAFF. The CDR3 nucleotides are TGTGCCAGCAGTTTATTAAGGGCAGGGGAGACTGAAGCTTTCTTT.

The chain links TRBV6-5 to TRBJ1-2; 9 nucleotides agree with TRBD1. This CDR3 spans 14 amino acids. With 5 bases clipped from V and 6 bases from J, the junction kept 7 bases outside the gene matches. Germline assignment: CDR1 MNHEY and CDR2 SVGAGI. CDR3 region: CASSNWDREDGYTF. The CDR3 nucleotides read TGTGCCAGCAGTAACTGGGACAGGGAGGATGGCTACACCTTC.

The CDR3 DNA reads as TGTGCCAGCAGCGTCGACACTACTTACAATGAGCAGTTCTTC. This sequence encodes CASSVDTTYNEQFF. The chain has TRBV9 and TRBJ2-1; no definite D call. The CDR3 is made up of 14 amino acids. The germline V gene has CDR1 SGDLS and CDR2 YYNGEE. V was pared by 2 bases and J by 4 bases, with 10 bases between.

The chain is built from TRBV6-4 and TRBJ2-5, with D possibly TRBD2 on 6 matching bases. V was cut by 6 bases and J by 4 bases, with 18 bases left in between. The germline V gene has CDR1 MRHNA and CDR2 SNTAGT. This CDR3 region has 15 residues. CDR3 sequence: CASSYSPGAGETQYF. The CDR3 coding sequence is TGTGCCAGCAGCTACAGCCCGGGAGCTGGAGAGACCCAGTACTTC.